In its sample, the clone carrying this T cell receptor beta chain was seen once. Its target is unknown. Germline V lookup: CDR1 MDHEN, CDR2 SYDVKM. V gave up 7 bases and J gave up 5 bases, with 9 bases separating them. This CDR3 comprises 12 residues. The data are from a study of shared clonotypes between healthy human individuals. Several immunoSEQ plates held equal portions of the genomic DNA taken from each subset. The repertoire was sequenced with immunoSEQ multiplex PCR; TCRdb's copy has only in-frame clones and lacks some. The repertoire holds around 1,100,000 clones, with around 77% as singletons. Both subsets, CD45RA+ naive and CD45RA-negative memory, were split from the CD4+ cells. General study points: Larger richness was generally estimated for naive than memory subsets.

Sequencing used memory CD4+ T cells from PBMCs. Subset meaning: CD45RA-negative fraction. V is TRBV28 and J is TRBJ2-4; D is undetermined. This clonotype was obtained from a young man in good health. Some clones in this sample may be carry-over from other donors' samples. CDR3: CASKESENIQYF. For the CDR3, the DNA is TGTGCCAGCAAGGAGTCCGAAAACATTCAGTACTTC.